This T cell receptor beta chain is drawn from a study of T cells after yellow fever vaccination. Whole-study results and caveats: Repertoires sorted by FACS could include abundant clonotypes that are contaminants from the bulk population.

TCRdb redid the calling of the 5' RACE reads with MiXCR, one entry per CDR3 protein. The table shows over 150,000 distinct CDR3 sequences, with roughly 6.2% occurring only once. In this sample, this clonotype turned up many times. What it binds is not known. This CDR3 region has 13 residues. Germline loops: CDR1 KGHSH, CDR2 LQKENI. V was shortened by 1 base and J by 0 bases, with 4 bases between the two germline ends. This receptor was obtained from a man aged 18 to 30 who received the YFV17D yellow fever vaccine. V usage is TRBV18 and J usage is TRBJ2-7, with unresolved D. The sample in question was CD4+ T cells sorted from PBMCs, obtained on the day of the first yellow fever vaccination. CDR3: CASSPRSSYEQYF. DNA of the CDR3: TGTGCCAGCTCACCACGGAGCTCCTACGAGCAGTACTTC.